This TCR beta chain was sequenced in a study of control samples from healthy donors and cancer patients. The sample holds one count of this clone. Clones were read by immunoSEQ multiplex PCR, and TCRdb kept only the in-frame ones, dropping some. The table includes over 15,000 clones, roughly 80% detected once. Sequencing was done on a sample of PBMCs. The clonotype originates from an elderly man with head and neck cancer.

For the CDR3, the DNA is TGTGCCAGTAGTTGGACCCCCGAAAAACTGTTTTTT. The encoded protein is CASSWTPEKLFF. The V and J genes are TRBV19 and TRBJ1-4, with D unresolved. This CDR3 region has 12 residues. The V gene lost 5 bases and the J gene lost 8 bases, with 9 bases spanning the gap. Germline V gives CDR1 LNHDA, CDR2 SQIVND (reference sequence).